Below, 24 T cell receptor beta chains from the same sample are listed, as sequenced in a study of T-cell reconstitution after alpha-beta-depleted transplantation in children (dated by TCRdb to the mid-2010s). Library construction relied on PCR. Instrument on record: Illumina HiSeq 2500. To normalize quantification of the TCRbeta repertoire, the TCR libraries were built with molecular barcoding that relied on unique molecular identifiers. The public reads were run again by TCRdb, first through fastp at Q25 and then through MiXCR, and only productive beta chains were kept. One record per CDR3 amino acid sequence lists the most common genes and DNA. This sample gives 73,000 or so distinct CDR3 sequences in total; roughly 4.4% of them show up just once. 18% of the sample is in the top ten clones. In the paper's terms, the treatment or condition label means: allogeneic hematopoietic cell transplantation with graft depleted of TCRalphabeta T cells and CD19 B cells.

Sequencing used PBMCs, mostly from graft donor cells, obtained 180 days after TCRalphabeta/CD19-depleted stem cell transplant. Receptor source: a boy in the first two years of life who had a stem cell transplant for acute myeloid leukemia, so the T cells may come from the graft donor.

This clonotype occurred many times. V gene TRBV4-3 combines with J gene TRBJ1-2; D is uncertain. V lost 0 bases to trimming and J lost 3 bases, with 8 bases between them. CDR3 length: 14 residues. Germline V gives CDR1 LGHNA, CDR2 YSLEER. The CDR3 nucleotides are TGCGCCAGCAGCCAAGATGGCGGGTACTATGGCTACACCTTC. Amino acids: CASSQDGGYYGYTF.

This clonotype showed up many times. The chain has TRBV5-1 and TRBJ1-6; the match to TRBD1 covers 10 bases. Germline V gene lookup returns CDR1 SGHRS and CDR2 YFSETQ. The CDR3 runs to 16 residues. J was trimmed by 6 bases and V by 4 bases; bases with no gene match: 7. CDR3 amino acids: CASSGQGTGVNSPLHF. The DNA for the CDR3 is TGCGCCAGCAGCGGCCAGGGGACAGGGGTTAATTCACCCCTCCACTTT.

This clonotype was detected many times. This chain uses TRBV27 with TRBJ2-4, with a tentative D call TRBD1 (6 bases). Trimming took 5 bases from V and 8 from J, leaving 19 bases between them. The CDR3 is 15 amino acids. Germline V gene sequence: CDR1 MNHEY, CDR2 SMNVEV (reference sequence). DNA for the CDR3: TGTGCCAGCAGTACCCGATTGACAGGACCGGACATTCAGTACTTC. Encoded protein: CASSTRLTGPDIQYF.

This clonotype has ten or more counts. The CDR3 region has the DNA TGCAGCGTTGACTTGACAGTGGCCTACAATGAGCAGTTCTTC. It encodes CSVDLTVAYNEQFF. The chain uses TRBV29-1 and TRBJ2-1, with D maybe TRBD1 (5 bases). Germline V CDR1 and CDR2: SQVTM, ANQGSEA. The CDR3 totals 14 residues. The V end lost 3 bases, the J end lost 2 bases, and 11 bases lay between the germline ends.

This clonotype was found many times. The V and J genes are TRBV2 and TRBJ2-4; D remains unclear. Looked up from germline, CDR1 is SNHLY and CDR2 is FYNNEI. This CDR3 contains 17 residues. Trimming took 1 base from V and 0 from J, leaving 13 bases between them. The CDR3 here is CASSEVADFLAKNIQYF. The CDR3 DNA sequence: TGTGCCAGCAGTGAAGTCGCGGATTTTCTAGCCAAAAACATTCAGTACTTC.

Many counts were recorded for this clonotype. The chain joins TRBV20-1 to TRBJ2-7, with TRBD2 matching 11 bases. Trimming cost V 4 bases and J 2 bases; bases outside gene matches: 10. In germline, CDR1 is DFQATT, CDR2 SNEGSKA (reference sequence). The CDR3 consists of 16 residues. CDR3 sequence (DNA): TGCAGTGCTACTGTGTCCCTAGCGGGGGGCCCCTACGAGCAGTACTTC. This codes for CSATVSLAGGPYEQYF.

With respect to this clonotype: The conserved phenylalanine or tryptophan is not found at the CDR3 terminus, so this likely reflects a read error. The chain combines TRBV2 with TRBJ1-5; D perhaps matches TRBD1 (5 bases). The germline CDR1 and CDR2 sequences are SNHLY and FYNNEI. Trimming cost V 4 bases and J 4 bases, with 11 bases left between them. CDR3 length equals 14 residues. CDR3 coding DNA: TGTGCCAGCAGTGTACAGGTTCTTAATCAGCCCCAGCATTCT. Residues: CASSVQVLNQPQHS.

This clonotype has more than one count but fewer than ten. The chain has TRBV7-6 and TRBJ2-3; the D is unclear. CDR1 SGHVS and CDR2 FNYEAQ come from the germline V gene. V lost 6 bases and J lost 6, with 13 bases in between. The CDR3 has 13 residues. The CDR3 loop reads CASSSLGLDTQYF. CDR3 DNA sequence: TGTGCCAGCAGTTCCTTGGGTTTGGATACGCAGTATTTT.

This clonotype was recorded many times. The chain uses TRBV5-1 and TRBJ1-1, with 9 positions matching TRBD1. The CDR3 is made up of 15 amino acids. J gave up 4 bases and V 4 bases, and 8 bases lay outside the gene matches. Germline V lookup: CDR1 SGHRS, CDR2 YFSETQ. DNA of the CDR3: TGCGCCAGCAGCGGGGGACAGGGTTGGACCACTGAAGCTTTCTTT. Amino acid sequence: CASSGGQGWTTEAFF.

This sequence joins TRBV5-6 and TRBJ1-2, with a possible D match to TRBD1 (5 bases). Germline CDR1 SGHDT, CDR2 YYEEEE. Between the trimmed V and J ends, which lost 8 bases and 7 bases, there was a span of 21 bases. This CDR3 is built from 14 residues. CDR3 in DNA: TGTGCCAGGAGCCCAGGGCTCCTGCGAGGTGGCTACACCTTC. Its translation is CARSPGLLRGGYTF.

This clonotype came up many times. The chain combines TRBV14 with TRBJ2-3; 7 nucleotides align to TRBD1. The CDR3 length is 16 residues. V was pared by 3 bases and J by 5 bases, with 11 bases of the junction left unmatched. Germline V gene sequence: CDR1 SGHDN, CDR2 FVKESK. This chain's CDR3 is CASSQNLGTAKDTQYF. In nucleotides, the CDR3 is TGTGCCAGCAGCCAGAATCTAGGGACAGCGAAAGATACGCAGTATTTT.

This clonotype was detected ten times or more. V usage is TRBV7-9 and J usage is TRBJ2-5; no definite D call. Trimming removed 3 bases at V and 5 bases at J, with 10 bases between. The CDR3 contains 13 residues. Germline CDR1 reads SEHNR; CDR2 reads FQNEAQ (reference sequence). This chain's CDR3 is CASSLGPWETQYF. The CDR3 DNA reads as TGTGCCAGCAGCTTGGGCCCATGGGAGACCCAGTACTTC.

This clonotype was seen at least ten times. The chain combines TRBV4-1 with TRBJ2-6, with D tentatively TRBD1 (5 bases). The germline gives CDR1 MGHRA, CDR2 YSYEKL. Deletions cut 0 bases from V and 4 bases from J, with 16 bases between. The length of the CDR3 is 18 residues. CDR3 DNA sequence: TGCGCCAGCAGCCAAGAGATCCCAGGGCGCGCAGGGGCCAACGTCCTGACTTTC. This gives the protein CASSQEIPGRAGANVLTF.

Ten or more counts support this clonotype. The rearrangement joins TRBV9 to TRBJ2-1; 7 bases are shared with TRBD2. With V trimmed by 4 bases and J by 4 bases, 8 bases remained unmatched. This CDR3 comprises 15 residues. The germline gives CDR1 SGDLS, CDR2 YYNGEE. For the CDR3, the DNA is TGTGCCAGCAGCCCGAGAAGGCGGGGGTACAATGAGCAGTTCTTC. Translating gives CASSPRRRGYNEQFF.

About this clonotype: Its ends do not fully match the called genes, so a read error is possible. The CDR3 region is CAISPGLFYEQYF. CDR3 bases: TGTGCCATCAGCCCAGGGCTGTTCTACGAGCAGTACTTC. V gene TRBV5-6 combines with J gene TRBJ2-7, with a weak D call TRBD1 (5 bases). This CDR3 spans 13 amino acids. Germline CDR1 is SGHDT and CDR2 is YYEEEE.

This clonotype was seen only once. This clone may be a read error of a much larger clone one base away. The genes are TRBV12-3 or TRBV12-4 and TRBJ2-6; a possible D gene is TRBD2 (6 bases). This CDR3 spans 18 amino acids. This CDR3 is CTSSLGGFWASGANVLTF. Written as DNA, the CDR3 is TGTACCAGCAGTTTAGGAGGGTTTTGGGCCTCTGGGGCCAACGTCCTGACTTTC.

The sample holds many counts of this clonotype. J is TRBJ1-5 and V is TRBV2; 7 bases align to TRBD1. CDR3 length: 15 residues. CDR1 is SNHLY, CDR2 FYNNEI, per germline. Trimming took 7 bases from V and 0 from J; bases not matched to a gene: 6. In nucleotides, the CDR3 is TGTGCCAGCACCGCGACAGGGAATAGCAATCAGCCCCAGCATTTT. Translation gives CASTATGNSNQPQHF.

This chain joins TRBV20-1 and TRBJ2-2; either TRBD1 or TRBD2 may supply D (6 bases each). V lost 3 bases to trimming and J lost 6 bases, with 11 bases between them. The germline V gene encodes CDR1 DFQATT and CDR2 SNEGSKA (reference sequence). There are 13 residues in the CDR3. Here the CDR3 reads CSARPGASGELFF. The CDR3 DNA follows: TGCAGTGCTAGGCCGGGGGCGTCCGGGGAGCTGTTTTTT.

This clonotype came up many times. The V gene is TRBV29-1, the J gene TRBJ2-7, with a tentative D call TRBD1 (7 bases). Germline V CDR1 and CDR2: SQVTM, ANQGSEA. The length of the CDR3 is 14 residues. Between the trimmed V and J ends, which lost 4 bases and 4 bases, there was a span of 17 bases. CDR3 residues: CSVATTGRMYEQYF. CDR3 coding DNA: TGCAGCGTTGCTACGACAGGGAGGATGTACGAGCAGTACTTC.

This clonotype came up many times. The chain employs TRBV10-3 and TRBJ1-5, with D perhaps TRBD1 (6 bases). Germline V gene lookup returns CDR1 ENHRY and CDR2 SYGVKD. V gave up 2 bases and J gave up 4 bases, with 12 bases separating them. This CDR3 spans 15 amino acids. The CDR3 DNA reads TGTGCCATCAGTGAGATGGGGGCGGGGAATCAGCCCCAGCATTTT. Translating it yields CAISEMGAGNQPQHF.

Ten or more counts support this clonotype. The chain employs TRBV5-1 and TRBJ2-3, with D perhaps given as TRBD1 or TRBD2 (5 bases each). This CDR3 spans 19 amino acids. CDR1 and CDR2 from the germline V gene are SGHRS and YFSETQ. Trimming took 0 bases from V and 1 from J, leaving 21 bases between them. The CDR3 protein is CASSLGVLWGGPRTDTQYF. The CDR3 DNA reads TGCGCCAGCAGCTTGGGAGTCTTGTGGGGCGGGCCTCGCACAGATACGCAGTATTTT. Full variable domain (missing parts from reference TRBV5-1 and TRBJ2-3): KAGVTQTPRYLIKTRGQQVTLSCSPISGHRSVSWYQQTPGQGLQFLFEYFSETQRNKGNFPGRFSGRQFSNSRSEMNVSTLELGDSALYLCASSLGVLWGGPRTDTQYFGPGTRLTVL.

This clonotype was detected many times. This sequence joins TRBV3-1 and TRBJ2-1; no definite D call. CDR1 is LGHDT, CDR2 YNNKEL, per germline (reference sequence). V was shortened by 1 base and J by 10 bases, with 20 bases between the two germline ends. The CDR3 is made up of 16 amino acids. This chain's CDR3 is CASSQVQLILPGEQFF. CDR3 sequence (DNA): TGTGCCAGCAGCCAAGTGCAGCTTATTCTACCCGGGGAGCAGTTCTTC.

Many counts were recorded for this clonotype. The chain carries TRBV5-1 and TRBJ2-2; the D is unclear. The CDR3 runs 12 residues. The V end was cut by 3 bases, the J end by 6 bases, with 6 bases between. The germline V gene encodes CDR1 SGHRS and CDR2 YFSETQ. The CDR3 DNA is TGCGCCAGCAGCTACAACCCCGGGGAGCTGTTTTTT. Its translation: CASSYNPGELFF.

This clonotype was found many times. The chain is built from TRBV7-9 and TRBJ2-5, with a tentative D call TRBD1 (6 bases). V lost 1 base and J 3 bases, leaving 12 bases between the germline ends. Per the germline V gene, CDR1 is SEHNR and CDR2 is FQNEAQ (reference sequence). This CDR3 is built from 15 residues. CDR3 protein: CASSLGDRRKETQYF. The CDR3 DNA reads TGTGCCAGCAGCTTAGGAGACAGGAGGAAAGAGACCCAGTACTTC. Combining the CDR3 with reference TRBV7-9 and TRBJ2-5 gives the whole variable domain DTGVSQNPRHKITKRGQNVTFRCDPISEHNRLYWYRQTLGQGPEFLTYFQNEAQLEKSRLLSDRFSAERPKGSFSTLEIQRTEQGDSAMYLCASSLGDRRKETQYFGPGTRLLVL.